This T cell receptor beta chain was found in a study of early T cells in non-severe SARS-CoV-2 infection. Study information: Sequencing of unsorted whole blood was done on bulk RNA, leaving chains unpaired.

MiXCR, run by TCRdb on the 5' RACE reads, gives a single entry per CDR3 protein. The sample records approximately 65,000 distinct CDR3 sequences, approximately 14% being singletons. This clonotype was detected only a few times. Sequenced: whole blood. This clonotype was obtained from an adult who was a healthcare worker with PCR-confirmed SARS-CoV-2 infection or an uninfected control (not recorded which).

DNA for the CDR3: TGTGCCAGCAGCTCCTCAGGGTTGAACACTGAAGCTTTCTTT. It translates to CASSSSGLNTEAFF. V gene TRBV7-3 combines with J gene TRBJ1-1; D perhaps matches TRBD1 (5 bases). V lost 4 bases and J lost 0, with 9 bases in between. This CDR3 is 14 amino acids long. Germline V gene lookup returns CDR1 SGHTA and CDR2 FQGTGA.